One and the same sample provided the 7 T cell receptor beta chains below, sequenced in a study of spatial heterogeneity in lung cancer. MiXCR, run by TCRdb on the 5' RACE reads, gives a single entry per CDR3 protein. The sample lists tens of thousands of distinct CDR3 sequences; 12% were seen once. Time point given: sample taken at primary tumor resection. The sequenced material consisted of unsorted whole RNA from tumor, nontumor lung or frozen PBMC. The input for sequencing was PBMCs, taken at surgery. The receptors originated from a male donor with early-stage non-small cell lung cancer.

The CDR3 is CASRDMLADQETQYF. DNA for the CDR3: TGTGCCAGCAGAGACATGCTAGCGGACCAAGAGACCCAGTACTTC. The chain links TRBV6-2 or TRBV6-3 to TRBJ2-5; TRBD2 agrees at 7 bases. Germline loops: CDR1 MNHEY, CDR2 SVGEGT. Germline trimming cut 6 bases from V and 0 bases from J; bases unmatched to any gene: 7. The CDR3 contains 15 residues.

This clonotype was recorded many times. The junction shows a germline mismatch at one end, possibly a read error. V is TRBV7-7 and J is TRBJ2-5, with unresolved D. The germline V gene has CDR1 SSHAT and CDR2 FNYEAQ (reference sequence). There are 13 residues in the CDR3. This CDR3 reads CASSLDREETQYF. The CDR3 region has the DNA TGTGCTAGCAGCTTAGATCGGGAAGAGACCCAGTACTTC.

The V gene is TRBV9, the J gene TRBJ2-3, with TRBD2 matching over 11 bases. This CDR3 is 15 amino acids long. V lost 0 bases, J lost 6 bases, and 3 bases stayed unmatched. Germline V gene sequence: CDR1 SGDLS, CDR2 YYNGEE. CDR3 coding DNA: TGTGCCAGCAGCGTAGTAGCTAGCGGGGGGGATACGCAGTATTTT. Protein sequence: CASSVVASGGDTQYF.

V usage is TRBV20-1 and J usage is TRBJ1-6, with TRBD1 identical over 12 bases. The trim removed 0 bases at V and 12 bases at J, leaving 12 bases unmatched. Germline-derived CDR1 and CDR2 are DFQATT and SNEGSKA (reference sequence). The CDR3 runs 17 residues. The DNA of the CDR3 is TGCAGTGCTAGAGATATCATCTCCGGGACAGGGGGCGAACCCCTCCACTTT. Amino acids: CSARDIISGTGGEPLHF.

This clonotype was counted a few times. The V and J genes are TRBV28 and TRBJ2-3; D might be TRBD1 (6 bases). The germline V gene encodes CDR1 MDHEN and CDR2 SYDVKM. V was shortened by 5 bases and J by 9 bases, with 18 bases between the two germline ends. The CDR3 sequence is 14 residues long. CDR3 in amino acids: CASSARGLRGTQYF. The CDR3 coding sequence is TGTGCCAGCAGTGCCCGGGGCCTCAGGGGCACGCAGTATTTT.

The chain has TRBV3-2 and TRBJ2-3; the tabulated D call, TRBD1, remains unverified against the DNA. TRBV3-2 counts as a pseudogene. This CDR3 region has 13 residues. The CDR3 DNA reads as TGTGCCTGCAAGGGGGCGTATCGGAATACGCAGTATTTT. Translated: CACKGAYRNTQYF.

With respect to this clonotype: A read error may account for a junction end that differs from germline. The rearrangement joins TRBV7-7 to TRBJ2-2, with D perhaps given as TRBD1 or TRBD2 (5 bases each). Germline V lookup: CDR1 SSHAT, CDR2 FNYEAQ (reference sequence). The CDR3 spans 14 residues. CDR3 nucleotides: TGTGCTAGCAGCCGGGACGTAAACACCGGGGAGCTGTTTTTT. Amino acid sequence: CASSRDVNTGELFF.